Listed below are T cell receptor beta chains from one sample, sequenced in a study of cytomegalovirus exposure and HLA in healthy donors. Here immunoSEQ multiplex PCR was the method, and the copy in TCRdb shows in-frame clones only, minus some. The sample contains 140,000 to 150,000 clones, roughly 82% of which appear only once. Material for sequencing was PBMCs. The receptors here all came from a man aged 25 to 45 in good health and CMV-seronegative. CDR3s include the opening cysteine and the closing phenylalanine or tryptophan. The D gene is left open where the match is weak. Size is stated for part of the rows, as once, few or many counts, or as a class when the clone is expanded.

d_gene: TRBD2; abundance: NA; j_gene: TRBJ2-1; v_gene: TRBV14; CDR3nt: TGTGCCAGCAGCTTACCTAGCGGGGGGGCCGGTGAGCAGTTCTTC; CDR3aa: CASSLPSGGAGEQFF
d_gene: NA; abundance: NA; j_gene: TRBJ1-2; v_gene: TRBV2; CDR3nt: TGTGCCAGCAGCGTTCTACAGGGACCTGACTATGGCTACACCTTC; CDR3aa: CASSVLQGPDYGYTF
d_gene: NA; abundance: once; j_gene: TRBJ1-1; v_gene: TRBV7-9; CDR3nt: TGTGCCAGCAGCTTGTCCGGCGGTGACACTGAAGCTTTCTTT; CDR3aa: CASSLSGGDTEAFF
d_gene: NA; abundance: NA; j_gene: TRBJ1-3; v_gene: TRBV20-1; CDR3nt: TGCAGTGCTAGCCGGGGAAACACCATATATTTT; CDR3aa: CSASRGNTIYF
d_gene: TRBD1; abundance: NA; j_gene: TRBJ2-3; v_gene: TRBV5-4; CDR3nt: TGTGCCAGTGGGGACAGACGGTCTCCCACAGATACGCAGTATTTT; CDR3aa: CASGDRRSPTDTQYF
d_gene: NA; abundance: NA; j_gene: TRBJ1-3; v_gene: TRBV5-1; CDR3nt: TGCGCCAGCAGCTTACAGGCCTCTGGAAACACCATATATTTT; CDR3aa: CASSLQASGNTIYF
d_gene: NA; abundance: NA; j_gene: TRBJ1-2; v_gene: TRBV28; CDR3nt: TGTGCCGGTAACGGGGGTGACTATGGCTACACCTTC; CDR3aa: CAGNGGDYGYTF
d_gene: NA; abundance: NA; j_gene: TRBJ1-2; v_gene: TRBV6-5; CDR3nt: TGTGCCAGCAGTTACCCCGACAGGTCTAAGGGCTACACCTTC; CDR3aa: CASSYPDRSKGYTF
d_gene: TRBD2; abundance: NA; j_gene: TRBJ2-3; v_gene: TRBV27; CDR3nt: TGTGCCAGCAGTTTAATAGCGGGAGGCCCCACAGATACGCAGTATTTT; CDR3aa: CASSLIAGGPTDTQYF
d_gene: TRBD1; abundance: NA; j_gene: TRBJ2-2; v_gene: TRBV18; CDR3nt: TGTGCCAGCTCATTTTTGTTCGGAGACAGGGTATCGGGGAAGCTGTTTTTT; CDR3aa: CASSFLFGDRVSGKLFF
d_gene: NA; abundance: few; j_gene: TRBJ2-1; v_gene: TRBV5-8; CDR3nt: TGTGCCAGCAGCTTGGTCCGTAGGGGCAACAATGAGCAGTTCTTC; CDR3aa: CASSLVRRGNNEQFF
d_gene: TRBD1; abundance: NA; j_gene: TRBJ1-6; v_gene: TRBV27; CDR3nt: TGTGCCAGCAGTCCCTTACGAATTGGGACAGGGACAACAATTTATAATTCACCCCTCCACTTT; CDR3aa: CASSPLRIGTGTTIYNSPLHF
d_gene: NA; abundance: NA; j_gene: TRBJ2-2; v_gene: TRBV6-4; CDR3nt: TGTGCCAGCAGTGGAGGGCCAACCGGGGAGCTGTTTTTT; CDR3aa: CASSGGPTGELFF
d_gene: TRBD1; abundance: few; j_gene: TRBJ1-2; v_gene: TRBV29-1; CDR3nt: TGCAGCGTTTACCCGGACAGGGCTCACTATGGCTACACCTTC; CDR3aa: CSVYPDRAHYGYTF
d_gene: TRBD1; abundance: NA; j_gene: TRBJ1-1; v_gene: TRBV2; CDR3nt: TGTGCCAGCAGTATAGGTGGACAGGGTGAAGCTTTCTTT; CDR3aa: CASSIGGQGEAFF
d_gene: NA; abundance: few; j_gene: TRBJ1-2; v_gene: TRBV7-9; CDR3nt: TGTGCCAGCAGCTCTTCGGACAGACTAAACTATGGCTACACCTTC; CDR3aa: CASSSSDRLNYGYTF
d_gene: TRBD1; abundance: NA; j_gene: TRBJ1-2; v_gene: TRBV6-1; CDR3nt: TGTGCCAGCATCCCGACAGGGACCTATGGCTACACCTTC; CDR3aa: CASIPTGTYGYTF